These 27 T cell receptor beta chains were all obtained from the same sample, sequenced in a study of CD8 T cells in ankylosing spondylitis. From the 5' RACE reads, TCRdb called clonotypes with MiXCR, one entry per CDR3 protein. The sample includes around 330,000 distinct CDR3 sequences, about 9.9% seen only once; the top ten take around 8.4%. The sequenced sample consisted of blood, either unsorted or a sorted T cell fraction (not recorded which). These receptors came from a female donor with ankylosing spondylitis or in good health (not recorded which).

This clonotype was detected many times. V is TRBV27 and J is TRBJ2-3; TRBD2 agrees at 8 bases. With 6 bases clipped from V and 3 bases from J, the junction kept 5 bases outside the gene matches. Germline V lookup: CDR1 MNHEY, CDR2 SMNVEV (reference sequence). The CDR3 has 14 amino acids. Here the CDR3 DNA reads TGTGCCAGCAGACGGGGGGGCCCAACAGATACGCAGTATTTT. As protein: CASRRGGPTDTQYF.

This clonotype has ten or more counts. The chain is built from TRBV5-1 and TRBJ2-1; no firm D call. The CDR3 covers 13 residues. CDR1 and CDR2 from the germline V gene are SGHRS and YFSETQ. V lost 5 bases, J lost 6 bases, and 12 bases lay in between. The CDR3 spells CASSSDNSNEQFF. The CDR3 bases are TGCGCCAGCAGTTCTGACAACAGCAATGAGCAGTTCTTC.

The table lists this clonotype with many counts. CDR3 DNA: TGTGCCAGCAGTTACAGTGCCTCTGGAAACACCATATATTTT. Translated, it gives CASSYSASGNTIYF. The chain is built from TRBV27 and TRBJ1-3; D ambiguous. CDR3 length equals 14 residues. CDR1 is MNHEY and CDR2 is SMNVEV in the germline V gene (reference sequence). Trimming removed 4 bases at V and 0 bases at J, with 7 bases between.

This clonotype was recorded a few times. The chain combines TRBV7-3 with TRBJ2-1, with D maybe TRBD2 (6 bases). The CDR3 sequence is 13 residues long. Trimming took off 8 bases at V and 3 bases at J, with 11 bases between the two ends. Germline V gene lookup returns CDR1 SGHTA and CDR2 FQGTGA. The CDR3 DNA reads as TGTGCCAGCTCACGGGGGAACTACAATGAGCAGTTCTTC. Translated, it gives CASSRGNYNEQFF.

The chain employs TRBV20-1 and TRBJ2-5; D possibly matches TRBD1 or TRBD2 (7 bases each). There are 13 residues in the CDR3. Germline-derived CDR1 and CDR2 are DFQATT and SNEGSKA (reference sequence). The CDR3 reads CSAQGGAQETQYF. In DNA form, the CDR3 reads TGCAGCGCTCAGGGGGGGGCCCAAGAGACCCAGTACTTC.

The chain carries TRBV12-3 or TRBV12-4 and TRBJ1-1; no definite D call. Trimming stripped 1 base from V and 8 bases from J, with 14 bases between. The CDR3 length is 14 residues. This CDR3 reads CASSLGLVVNEAFF. The CDR3 nucleotides are TGTGCCAGCAGTTTAGGTCTGGTCGTTAACGAAGCTTTCTTT.

The rearrangement uses TRBV3-1 and TRBJ2-3; D remains ambiguous. Germline loops: CDR1 LGHDT, CDR2 YNNKEL (reference sequence). The CDR3 sequence is 14 residues long. V lost 1 base and J 1 base, leaving 6 bases between the germline ends. The CDR3 loop reads CASSQGGRTDTQYF. In DNA, the CDR3 is TGTGCCAGCAGCCAAGGGGGTCGCACAGATACGCAGTATTTT.

This clonotype came up a few times. The V call is TRBV3-1, the J call TRBJ2-7; 9 positions agree with TRBD1. The CDR3 covers 16 residues. The germline CDR1 and CDR2 sequences are LGHDT and YNNKEL (reference sequence). V lost 3 bases, J lost 4 bases, and 10 bases stayed unmatched. CDR3 region: CASSQPGQGGLYEQYF. Here the CDR3 DNA reads TGTGCCAGCAGCCAGCCGGGACAGGGAGGTCTGTACGAGCAGTACTTC.

This clonotype was counted only a few times. The genes are TRBV7-9 and TRBJ1-2; the match to TRBD1 covers 7 bases. CDR1 is SEHNR, CDR2 FQNEAQ, per germline (reference sequence). V shed 5 bases, J shed 7 bases, and the junction held 10 bases outside the gene matches. This CDR3 region has 14 residues. The CDR3, as DNA: TGTGCCAGCAGCCCCGACCAGGGGGTGAGTGGCTACACCTTC. It codes for CASSPDQGVSGYTF.

This clonotype has ten or more counts. The V call is TRBV20-1, the J call TRBJ1-4; D ambiguous. The V end lost 3 bases, the J end lost 6 bases, and 8 bases lay between the germline ends. The CDR3 loop spans 12 amino acids. Germline CDR1 reads DFQATT; CDR2 reads SNEGSKA (reference sequence). Here the CDR3 reads CSARAGDEKLFF. DNA of the CDR3: TGCAGTGCTAGGGCTGGGGATGAAAAACTGTTTTTT.

This clonotype came up a few times. V gene TRBV2 combines with J gene TRBJ2-6, with a weak D call TRBD1 (5 bases). The CDR3 length is 15 residues. The germline CDR1 and CDR2 sequences are SNHLY and FYNNEI. Trimming took 9 bases from V and 4 from J, leaving 16 bases between them. The chain's CDR3 is CARLTRATGANVLTF. The DNA of the CDR3 is TGTGCCAGATTGACCAGGGCTACAGGGGCCAACGTCCTGACTTTC.

This clonotype was counted many times. The chain carries TRBV7-9 and TRBJ2-7; D may be TRBD1 (6 bases). Germline lookup yields CDR1 SEHNR and CDR2 FQNEAQ (reference sequence). Trimming removed 6 bases at V and 3 bases at J, with 24 bases between. The CDR3 runs 17 residues. CDR3 DNA: TGTGCCAGCAGTTTATTCCCGGGGACATCATCTATCTACGAGCAGTACTTC. Amino acid sequence: CASSLFPGTSSIYEQYF.

This clonotype was seen many times. The chain has TRBV20-1 and TRBJ1-2; D call uncertain. CDR1 is DFQATT, CDR2 SNEGSKA, per germline (reference sequence). CDR3 length: 15 amino acids. V was cut by 1 base and J by 4 bases, with 16 bases left in between. The CDR3 is CSARGEGRSAYGYTF. The CDR3 nucleotides are TGCAGTGCTAGAGGGGAAGGCAGGAGTGCCTATGGCTACACCTTC.

The sample holds many counts of this clonotype. This chain uses TRBV28 with TRBJ2-3; 11 bases agree with TRBD1. The CDR3 is 15 amino acids. The V gene's germline CDR1 is MDHEN and CDR2 SYDVKM. With V trimmed by 7 bases and J by 4 bases, 7 bases remained unmatched. CDR3 region: CASTLGGQGADTQYF. In nucleotides, the CDR3 is TGTGCCAGCACCTTGGGGGGACAGGGGGCAGATACGCAGTATTTT.

Points on this clonotype: A much larger clone sits a single nucleotide away, making a read error possible. The chain couples TRBV12-3 or TRBV12-4 to TRBJ1-2, with unresolved D. This CDR3 comprises 12 residues. The CDR3 sequence: CASSKSNYGYPF. CDR3 sequence (DNA): TGTGCCAGCAGTAAGAGTAACTATGGCTACCCCTTC.

This clonotype showed up many times. This chain joins TRBV29-1 and TRBJ1-1, with a weak D call TRBD1 (5 bases). Per the germline V gene, CDR1 is SQVTM and CDR2 is ANQGSEA. V lost 2 bases and J 5 bases, leaving 12 bases between the germline ends. CDR3 length: 13 residues. The CDR3 is CSVERGGWTEAFF. DNA of the CDR3: TGCAGCGTTGAACGGGGGGGATGGACTGAAGCTTTCTTT.

V gene TRBV12-3 or TRBV12-4 combines with J gene TRBJ2-1, with 13 bases fitting TRBD2. The J segment lost 8 bases and the V segment lost 4 bases, leaving 5 bases of the junction unmatched. The CDR3 consists of 15 residues. In DNA form, the CDR3 reads TGTGCCAGCAGTTCCACTAGCGGGGGGGCCTATGAGCAGTTCTTC. This translates into CASSSTSGGAYEQFF.

This clonotype was counted many times. This chain links TRBV20-1 with TRBJ1-5; D is undetermined. This CDR3 region has 14 residues. From germline, CDR1 is DFQATT and CDR2 SNEGSKA (reference sequence). V gave up 1 base and J gave up 1 base, with 8 bases separating them. CDR3 sequence reads: CSARALVSNQPQHF. CDR3 nucleotide sequence: TGCAGTGCTAGAGCTTTGGTGAGCAATCAGCCCCAGCATTTT.

The chain has TRBV9 and TRBJ2-2, with D unresolved. V lost 4 bases to trimming and J lost 3 bases, with 19 bases between them. The CDR3 spans 17 residues. The germline CDR1 and CDR2 sequences are SGDLS and YYNGEE. CDR3 DNA sequence: TGTGCCAGCAGCCCCCAGGCCAAGATCGTTGACACCGGGGAGCTGTTTTTT. Amino acids: CASSPQAKIVDTGELFF.

V and J are TRBV6-2 or TRBV6-3 and TRBJ2-7; possibly TRBD2 for D (6 bases). Looked up from germline, CDR1 is MNHEY and CDR2 is SVGEGT. Trimming removed 6 bases at V and 1 base at J, with 13 bases between. This CDR3 spans 14 amino acids. As DNA, the CDR3 is TGTGCCAGCAGGTCGGGAGATGGGTCCTACGAGCAGTACTTC. It translates to CASRSGDGSYEQYF.

This clonotype was counted ten times or more. The rearrangement links TRBV10-3 to TRBJ2-7; 7 bases fit TRBD1. The CDR3 sequence is 13 residues long. Germline loops: CDR1 ENHRY, CDR2 SYGVKD. V dropped 2 bases and J dropped 7; count of bases not matched to a gene: 5. The CDR3, as DNA: TGTGCCATCAGTGAGCCGACAGGGCGGGAGCAGTACTTC. Protein: CAISEPTGREQYF.

This clonotype was recorded many times. The CDR3 nucleotides read TGCAGTGCTAGAGGCCTGAGGCAGGGGAAGGGCGGGGAGCTGTTTTTT. As protein: CSARGLRQGKGGELFF. The chain has TRBV20-1 and TRBJ2-2, with a weak D call TRBD1 (6 bases). V dropped 1 base and J dropped 7 bases, with 19 bases sitting between them. The length of the CDR3 is 16 residues. Per germline, CDR1 DFQATT and CDR2 SNEGSKA (reference sequence).

Concerning this clonotype itself: A much larger clone lies one base from this, so it may be a read error. V is TRBV20-1 and J is TRBJ1-1, with 7 positions matching TRBD1. Germline assignment: CDR1 DFQATT and CDR2 SNEGSKA (reference sequence). J gave up 2 bases and V 5 bases, and 8 bases lay outside the gene matches. The CDR3 runs 14 residues. This CDR3 is CSAPMDRTNTEAFF. The CDR3 nucleotides are TGCAGTGCTCCCATGGACAGGACCAACACTGAAGCTTTCTTT.

This clonotype was seen repeatedly, ten times or more. This chain uses TRBV4-2 with TRBJ2-7, with a tentative D call TRBD2 (5 bases). The CDR3 runs to 13 residues. In germline, CDR1 is LGHNA, CDR2 YNFKEQ. V lost 4 bases and J lost 6, with 13 bases in between. The CDR3 here is CASSPSIAGEQYF. The CDR3, as DNA: TGTGCCAGCAGCCCTAGTATTGCGGGCGAGCAGTACTTC.

This clonotype was detected ten times or more. CDR3 loop: CASRDWGQTYEQYF. The CDR3, as DNA: TGCGCCAGCAGGGACTGGGGACAGACCTACGAGCAGTACTTC. The chain carries TRBV5-1 and TRBJ2-7; 7 nucleotides align to TRBD1. There are 14 residues in the CDR3. The V gene's germline CDR1 is SGHRS and CDR2 YFSETQ. The V and J ends lost 5 bases and 2 bases, in that order; junction bases with no gene match: 7.

This clonotype was found a few times. This chain links TRBV5-5 with TRBJ2-1, with 10 positions matching TRBD2. Germline loops: CDR1 SGHKS, CDR2 YYEKEE (reference sequence). The CDR3 runs 15 residues. J lost 5 bases, V lost 7 bases, and 9 bases had no gene match. CDR3 DNA sequence: TGTGCCAGCCACGGAGCGGGGGGGCTGCACAATGAGCAGTTCTTC. Translated: CASHGAGGLHNEQFF.

This clonotype was detected ten times or more. The CDR3 protein is CSARYETGGFYNEQFF. The CDR3 bases are TGCAGTGCTAGATATGAGACAGGGGGCTTCTACAATGAGCAGTTCTTC. This chain links TRBV20-1 with TRBJ2-1; 10 nucleotides line up with TRBD1. Trimming cost V 2 bases and J 3 bases; bases outside gene matches: 7. Germline-derived CDR1 and CDR2 are DFQATT and SNEGSKA (reference sequence). The CDR3 loop spans 16 amino acids.